This TCR beta chain was obtained from a study of blood T cell repertoires in COVID-19. Study information: The cDNA or gDNA used as material had been derived from T cells, B-cell-depleted T cells, or PBMCs.

Original processing notes: How many nucleated cells were present was estimated from reference gene primer amplification. TCRdb keeps only in-frame clones here, not all; method: immunoSEQ multiplex PCR. V, J and clone size are those of that table, while D and trimming were read from the DNA. The sample has about 210,000 clones, about 85% seen once. With V trimmed by 4 bases and J by 5 bases, 7 bases remained unmatched. CDR1 LGHDT and CDR2 YNNKEL come from the germline V gene (reference sequence). The CDR3 totals 14 residues. Sequenced: peripheral blood. The V call is TRBV3-1 (or the pseudogene TRBV3-2), the J call TRBJ2-7, with 8 bases fitting TRBD1. The receptor comes from an older man with acute or convalescent COVID-19. The CDR3 DNA follows: TGTGCCAGCAGCCCGACAGGGGTCCAAAACGAGCAGTACTTC. This gives the protein CASSPTGVQNEQYF.